This T cell receptor beta chain comes out of a study of early T cells in non-severe SARS-CoV-2 infection. Study context: Alpha and beta chains were unpaired, from unsorted whole-blood bulk RNA.

Separate cDNA molecules each had unique molecular identifiers attached to them. TCRdb processed the 5' RACE reads anew with MiXCR; each CDR3 protein has one entry. This table has around 55,000 distinct CDR3 sequences, approximately 6.3% appearing once. V was trimmed by 3 bases and J by 3 bases, leaving 16 bases between them. The CDR3 spans 16 residues. Germline CDR1 and CDR2: MNHEY and SMNVEV (reference sequence). This clonotype was counted at least ten times. Its specificity is unknown. General study findings and limits: Anti-spike CD8 specificities were favored by VDJdb matching, whose results missed private and CD4 specificities.

Here the sequenced sample was whole blood, taken at baseline. The receptor was derived from an adult who was a healthcare worker with PCR-confirmed SARS-CoV-2 infection or an uninfected control (not recorded which). The chain is built from TRBV27 and TRBJ2-3; no definite D call. In DNA form, the CDR3 reads TGTGCCAGCAGTTTGTTGGGATATACGGGTACAGATACGCAGTATTTT. Translating it yields CASSLLGYTGTDTQYF.